This T cell receptor (beta chain) was retrieved from a study of T cell clonotyping in hematopoietic cell transplantation. Study-wide findings and caveats: After transplant, recipient diversity fell while pathologically expanded clonotypes grew through day 180. Few recipient clonotypes overlapped donors; over 95% were de novo at given depth.

About this clone itself: Its antigen remains unknown.

CDR3 length: 15 residues. Per the germline V gene, CDR1 is SSHAT and CDR2 is FNYEAQ (reference sequence). Trimming removed 4 bases at V and 4 bases at J, with 15 bases between. Using immunoSEQ multiplex PCR, the repertoire was profiled, and TCRdb retains in-frame clones only, with some absent. This sample has just under 1,500 clones, with roughly 65% found just once. The TCR comes from a female patient in her sixties who had an allogeneic stem cell transplant, so the T cells may come from the graft donor. Some clones in this sample may be carry-over from other donors' samples. The source material was peripheral blood mononuclear cells, sampled 100 days after allogeneic stem cell transplant. The rearrangement uses TRBV7-7 and TRBJ2-3; D is ambiguous. Here the CDR3 reads CASSSSPLIPDTQYF. The CDR3, as DNA: TGTGCCAGCAGCTCAAGTCCGCTAATTCCAGATACGCAGTATTTT.